This passage covers 12 T cell receptor beta chains from one sample sequenced in a study of T cells in Graves' hyperthyroidism and ophthalmopathy. What was amplified from RNA transcripts were TCR beta CDR3 regions. First-round RT-PCR of the TCR CDR3 relied on the HTBI primer set. Each CDR3 protein is one row after TCRdb ran MiXCR on the multiplex PCR reads. The table has roughly 400,000 distinct CDR3 sequences, approximately 14% seen once. Material for sequencing was blood. The receptors were sampled from a woman in her late teens or twenties with Graves' hyperthyroidism that later progressed to Graves' ophthalmopathy.

This clonotype was seen many times. V usage is TRBV7-2 and J usage is TRBJ2-3, with 8 bases lining up with TRBD2. Trimming at V came to 2 bases and at J to 6 bases, leaving 7 bases not matched to a gene. The V gene's germline CDR1 is SGHTA and CDR2 FQGNSA. The CDR3 totals 15 residues. CDR3 region: CASSLPSGSSDTQYF. The DNA of the CDR3 is TGTGCCAGCAGCTTACCCAGCGGGAGTTCGGATACGCAGTATTTT.

In its sample, this clonotype was seen many times. The V and J genes are TRBV28 and TRBJ2-1; TRBD2 agrees at 9 bases. CDR3 length: 15 residues. The germline V gene has CDR1 MDHEN and CDR2 SYDVKM. After removal of 3 bases from V and 9 bases from J, the junction contained 9 bases not matched to a gene. The CDR3 sequence is CASSFGLAGLGEQFF. The CDR3 nucleotides are TGTGCCAGCAGTTTTGGCCTAGCGGGGCTGGGTGAGCAGTTCTTC.

This clonotype was counted at least ten times. This sequence joins TRBV6-1 and TRBJ2-7, with 9 bases fitting TRBD2. Germline V gives CDR1 MNHNS, CDR2 SASEGT. This CDR3 spans 16 amino acids. Germline trimming cut 0 bases from V and 5 bases from J; bases unmatched to any gene: 8. The CDR3 loop is CASSEAPAGGGNEQYF. The CDR3 nucleotides are TGTGCCAGCAGTGAAGCCCCAGCGGGAGGAGGGAACGAGCAGTACTTC.

The chain couples TRBV3-1 to TRBJ2-7; weak D call: TRBD2 (6 bases). The ends were cut back, 4 bases at V and 4 bases at J, with 17 bases in the middle. The CDR3 is 15 residues long. Germline assignment: CDR1 LGHDT and CDR2 YNNKEL (reference sequence). DNA for the CDR3: TGTGCCAGCAGCCTGGCGGAGGGGCGTACGTACGAGCAGTACTTC. It is translated as CASSLAEGRTYEQYF.

This clonotype was counted at least ten times. The chain recombines TRBV28 with TRBJ1-4, with TRBD1 matching 10 bases. The V gene end was trimmed by 4 bases and the J gene end by 8 bases; junction bases not matched to a gene: 10. The CDR3 length is 16 residues. Per germline, CDR1 MDHEN and CDR2 SYDVKM. The CDR3 loop is CASSSSGTGDYEKLFF. The DNA of the CDR3 is TGTGCCAGCAGTTCCTCCGGGACAGGGGATTACGAAAAACTGTTTTTT. The variable domain in full, completed from reference TRBV28 and TRBJ1-4, reads DVKVTQSSRYLVKRTGEKVFLECVQDMDHENMFWYRQDPGLGLRLIYFSYDVKMKEKGDIPEGYSVSREKKERFSLILESASTNQTSMYLCASSSSGTGDYEKLFFGSGTQLSVL.

This clonotype has ten or more counts. This rearrangement joins TRBV3-1 to TRBJ2-1; tentative D call: TRBD2 (5 bases). The CDR3 runs 12 residues. CDR1 and CDR2 from the germline V gene are LGHDT and YNNKEL (reference sequence). V was shortened by 8 bases and J by 6 bases, with 11 bases between the two germline ends. CDR3 amino acids: CASALGSNEQFF. For the CDR3, the DNA is TGTGCCAGCGCTCTAGGGAGCAATGAGCAGTTCTTC.

This clonotype has ten or more counts. The V call is TRBV6-1, the J call TRBJ1-2, with 11 bases identical to TRBD1. Germline CDR1 MNHNS, CDR2 SASEGT. V lost 10 bases and J lost 3; bases outside the gene matches: 10. The length of the CDR3 is 15 residues. In DNA, the CDR3 is TGTGCCACCTCATCGGACAGGGGGCAGGACTATGGCTACACCTTC. This translates into CATSSDRGQDYGYTF.

This clonotype showed up many times. This chain joins TRBV28 and TRBJ2-1; D not certain. The V end lost 5 bases, the J end lost 5 bases, and 7 bases lay between the germline ends. The CDR3 consists of 12 residues. Germline values: CDR1 MDHEN, CDR2 SYDVKM. CDR3 in amino acids: CASSLLDNEQFF. In DNA, the CDR3 is TGTGCCAGCAGTCTTCTCGACAATGAGCAGTTCTTC.

Many counts were recorded for this clonotype. The chain recombines TRBV28 with TRBJ2-1; 12 bases align to TRBD2. The germline V gene encodes CDR1 MDHEN and CDR2 SYDVKM. The V and J ends lost 3 bases and 10 bases, in that order; junction bases with no gene match: 4. The CDR3 consists of 14 residues. The CDR3 protein is CASSLTSGSREQFF. CDR3 coding DNA: TGTGCCAGCAGTTTGACTAGCGGGAGCAGAGAGCAGTTCTTC.

V is TRBV2 and J is TRBJ2-7; tentatively, D is TRBD1 (5 bases). This CDR3 has 15 amino acids. Germline V gives CDR1 SNHLY, CDR2 FYNNEI. V lost 6 bases, J lost 2 bases, and 17 bases lay in between. The CDR3 sequence is CASRRTQVGTYEQYF. In DNA, the CDR3 is TGTGCCAGCAGGAGGACACAGGTTGGGACCTACGAGCAGTACTTC.

This clonotype came up a few times. The V gene is TRBV14, the J gene TRBJ2-5; possible D gene TRBD2, 6 bases. Germline CDR1 is SGHDN and CDR2 is FVKESK. Trimming removed 3 bases from V and 5 bases from J, with 16 bases in between. The CDR3 runs to 15 residues. The CDR3 region has the DNA TGTGCCAGCAGCCATACGACTAGTAGGTCTGAGACCCAGTACTTC. This encodes CASSHTTSRSETQYF.

The table lists this clonotype with a few counts. The rearrangement uses TRBV6-5 and TRBJ1-5; unclear D gene. This CDR3 has 16 residues. Germline CDR1 MNHEY, CDR2 SVGAGI. The V gene lost 2 bases and the J gene lost 0 bases, with 11 bases spanning the gap. DNA for the CDR3: TGTGCCAGCAGTTACAATGCAGATTATAGCAATCAGCCCCAGCATTTT. Its protein product is CASSYNADYSNQPQHF.